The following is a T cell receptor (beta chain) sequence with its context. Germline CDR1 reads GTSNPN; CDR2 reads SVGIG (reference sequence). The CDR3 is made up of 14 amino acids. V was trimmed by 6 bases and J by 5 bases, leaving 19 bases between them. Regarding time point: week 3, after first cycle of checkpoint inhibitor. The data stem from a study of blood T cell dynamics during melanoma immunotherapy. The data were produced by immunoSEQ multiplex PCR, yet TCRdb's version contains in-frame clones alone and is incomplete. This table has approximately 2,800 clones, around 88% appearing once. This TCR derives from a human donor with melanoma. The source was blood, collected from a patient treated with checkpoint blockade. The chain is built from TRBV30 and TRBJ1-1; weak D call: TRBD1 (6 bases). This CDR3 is CACPSKQGWTEAFF. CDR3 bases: TGTGCCTGCCCATCCAAGCAGGGGTGGACTGAAGCTTTCTTT.